This T cell receptor (beta chain) was sequenced in a study of OX40 agonist ivuxolimab in advanced cancers. Data came from immunoSEQ multiplex PCR; TCRdb stores just in-frame clones and leaves some out. The sample shows about 83,000 clones, around 85% of them seen only once. V lost 11 bases, J lost 5 bases, and 10 bases stayed unmatched. Germline V lookup: CDR1 SGHTA, CDR2 FQGTGA. This CDR3 spans 13 amino acids. Sequenced material: CD4+ or CD8+ T cells sorted from blood, taken in a trial of the OX40 agonist ivuxolimab. The source of this sequence is an adult with an advanced solid tumor such as melanoma, head and neck, liver or kidney cancer. The genes are TRBV7-3 and TRBJ2-7; 9 nucleotides align to TRBD2. The chain's CDR3 is CALRLAGSHEQYF. The CDR3 DNA follows: TGTGCCCTTAGGCTAGCGGGATCCCACGAGCAGTACTTC.